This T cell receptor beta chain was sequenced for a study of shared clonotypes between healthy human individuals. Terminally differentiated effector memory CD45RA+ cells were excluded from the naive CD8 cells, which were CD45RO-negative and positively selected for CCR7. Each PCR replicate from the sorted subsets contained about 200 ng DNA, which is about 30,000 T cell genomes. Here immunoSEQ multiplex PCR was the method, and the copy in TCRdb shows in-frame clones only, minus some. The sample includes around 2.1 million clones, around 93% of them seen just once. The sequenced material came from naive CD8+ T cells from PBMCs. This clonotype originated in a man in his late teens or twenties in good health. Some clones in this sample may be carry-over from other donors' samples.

The CDR3 sequence: CASSRGFAYEQYF. Here the CDR3 DNA reads TGCGCCAGCAGTCGGGGATTCGCCTACGAGCAGTACTTC. The chain is built from TRBV10-1 and TRBJ2-7, with a weak D call TRBD2 (5 bases). The CDR3 consists of 13 residues. Germline assignment: CDR1 WNHNN and CDR2 SYGVQD (reference sequence). The ends were cut back, 5 bases at V and 2 bases at J, with 10 bases in the middle.